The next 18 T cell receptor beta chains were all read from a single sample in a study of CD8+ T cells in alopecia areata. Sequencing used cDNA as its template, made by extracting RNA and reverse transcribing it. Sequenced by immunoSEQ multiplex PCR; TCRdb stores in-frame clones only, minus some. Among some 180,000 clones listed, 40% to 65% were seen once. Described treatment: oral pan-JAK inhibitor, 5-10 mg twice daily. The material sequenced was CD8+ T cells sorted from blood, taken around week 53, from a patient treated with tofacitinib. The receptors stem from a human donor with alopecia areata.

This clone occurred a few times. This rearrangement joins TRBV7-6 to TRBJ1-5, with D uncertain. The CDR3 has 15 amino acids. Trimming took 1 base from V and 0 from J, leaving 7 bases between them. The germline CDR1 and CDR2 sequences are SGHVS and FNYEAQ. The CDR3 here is CASSLEPDSNQPQHF. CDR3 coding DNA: TGTGCCAGCAGCTTAGAGCCGGATAGCAATCAGCCCCAGCATTTT.

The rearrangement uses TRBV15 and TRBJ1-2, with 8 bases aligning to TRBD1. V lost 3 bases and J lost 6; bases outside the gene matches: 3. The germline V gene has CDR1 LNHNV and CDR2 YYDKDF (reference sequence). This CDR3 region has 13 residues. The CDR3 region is CATSRDRVDGYTF. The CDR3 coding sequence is TGTGCCACCAGCAGGGACAGGGTCGATGGCTACACCTTC.

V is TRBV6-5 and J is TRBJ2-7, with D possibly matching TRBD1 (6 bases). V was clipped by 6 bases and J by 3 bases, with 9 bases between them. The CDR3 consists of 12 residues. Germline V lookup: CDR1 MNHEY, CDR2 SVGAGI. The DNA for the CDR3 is TGTGCCAGCAGGACAGGACTCTACGAGCAGTACTTC. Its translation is CASRTGLYEQYF.

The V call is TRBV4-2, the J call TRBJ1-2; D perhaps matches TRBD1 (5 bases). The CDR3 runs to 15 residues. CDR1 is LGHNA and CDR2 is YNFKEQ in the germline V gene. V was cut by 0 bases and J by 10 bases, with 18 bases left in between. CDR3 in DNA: TGTGCCAGCAGCCAAGACGCGGGGCAGGCGATCCCCTACACCTTC. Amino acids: CASSQDAGQAIPYTF.

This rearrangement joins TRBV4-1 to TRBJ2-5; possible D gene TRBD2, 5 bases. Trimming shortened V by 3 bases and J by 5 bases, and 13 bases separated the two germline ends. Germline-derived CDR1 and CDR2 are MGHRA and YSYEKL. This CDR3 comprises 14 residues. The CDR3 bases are TGCGCCAGCAGCCAGGACCCCGGGGAGGAGACCCAGTACTTC. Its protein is CASSQDPGEETQYF.

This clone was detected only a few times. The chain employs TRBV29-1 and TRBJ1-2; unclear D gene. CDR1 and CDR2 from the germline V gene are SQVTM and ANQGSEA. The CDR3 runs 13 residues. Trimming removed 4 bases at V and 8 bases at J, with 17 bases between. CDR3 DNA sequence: TGCAGCGTTGTCGTTCCGTGGTCGGAGGGCTACACCTTC. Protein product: CSVVVPWSEGYTF.

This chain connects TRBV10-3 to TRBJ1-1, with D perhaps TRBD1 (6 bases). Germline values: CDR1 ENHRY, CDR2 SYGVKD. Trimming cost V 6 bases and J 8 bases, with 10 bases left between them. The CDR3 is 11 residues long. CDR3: CAISPGTEAFF. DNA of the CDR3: TGTGCCATCAGCCCCGGGACAGAAGCTTTCTTT.

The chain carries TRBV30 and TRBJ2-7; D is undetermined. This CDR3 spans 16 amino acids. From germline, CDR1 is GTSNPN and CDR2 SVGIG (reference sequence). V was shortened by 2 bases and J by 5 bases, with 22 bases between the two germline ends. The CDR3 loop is CAWSPPRLSYLNEQYF. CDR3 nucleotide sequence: TGTGCCTGGAGTCCCCCTAGGCTTAGTTATCTGAACGAGCAGTACTTC. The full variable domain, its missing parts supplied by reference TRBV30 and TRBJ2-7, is SQTIHQWPATLVQPVGSPLSLECTVEGTSNPNLYWYRQAAGRGLQLLFYSVGIGQISSEVPQNLSASRPQDRQFILSSKKLLLSDSGFYLCAWSPPRLSYLNEQYFGPGTRLTVT.

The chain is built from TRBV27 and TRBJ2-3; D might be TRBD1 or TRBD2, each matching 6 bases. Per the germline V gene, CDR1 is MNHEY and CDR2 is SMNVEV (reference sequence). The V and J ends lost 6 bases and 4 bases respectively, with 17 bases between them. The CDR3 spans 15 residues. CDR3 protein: CASSKWGAGSDTQYF. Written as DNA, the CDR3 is TGTGCCAGCAGCAAGTGGGGGGCCGGGTCAGATACGCAGTATTTT.

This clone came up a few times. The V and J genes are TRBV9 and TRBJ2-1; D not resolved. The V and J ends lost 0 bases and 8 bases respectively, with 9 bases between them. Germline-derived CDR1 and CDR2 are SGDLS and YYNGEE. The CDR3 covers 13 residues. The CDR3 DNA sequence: TGTGCCAGCAGCGTAGAGCCCGGATATGAGCAGTTCTTC. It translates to CASSVEPGYEQFF.

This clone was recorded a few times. The CDR3, as DNA: TGCAGCGTTGCTCGGCAGGGCTCCTACGAGCAGTACTTC. Translated, it gives CSVARQGSYEQYF. The V gene is TRBV29-1, the J gene TRBJ2-7, with D possibly TRBD1 on 5 matching bases. CDR1 is SQVTM and CDR2 is ANQGSEA in the germline V gene. Trimming pared 4 bases from V and 0 bases from J, leaving 10 bases between. This CDR3 is built from 13 residues.

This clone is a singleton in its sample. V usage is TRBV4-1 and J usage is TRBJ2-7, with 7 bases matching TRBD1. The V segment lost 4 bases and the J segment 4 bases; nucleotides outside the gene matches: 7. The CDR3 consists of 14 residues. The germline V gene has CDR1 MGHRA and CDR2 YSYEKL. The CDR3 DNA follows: TGCGCCAGCAGCCCCGGGACAGAATTATACGAGCAGTACTTC. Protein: CASSPGTELYEQYF.

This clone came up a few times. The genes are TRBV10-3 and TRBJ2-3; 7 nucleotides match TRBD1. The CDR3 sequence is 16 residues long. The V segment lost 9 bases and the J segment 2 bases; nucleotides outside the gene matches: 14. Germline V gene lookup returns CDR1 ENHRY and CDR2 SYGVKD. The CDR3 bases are TGTGCCATATCCCGGGACAGTGAGCTTTACACAGATACGCAGTATTTT. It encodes CAISRDSELYTDTQYF.

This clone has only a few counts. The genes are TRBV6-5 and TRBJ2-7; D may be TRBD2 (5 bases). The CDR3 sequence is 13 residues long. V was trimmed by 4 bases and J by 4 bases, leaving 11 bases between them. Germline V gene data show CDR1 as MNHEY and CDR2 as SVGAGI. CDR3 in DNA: TGTGCCAGCAGTTCCGGGGTAGGTTACGAGCAGTACTTC. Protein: CASSSGVGYEQYF.

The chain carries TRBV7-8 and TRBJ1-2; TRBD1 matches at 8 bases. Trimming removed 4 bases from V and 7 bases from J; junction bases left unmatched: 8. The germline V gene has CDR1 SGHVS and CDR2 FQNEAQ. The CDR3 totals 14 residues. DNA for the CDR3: TGTGCCAGCAGCTCTGCCGGGACAGGTCTTGGCTACACCTTC. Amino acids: CASSSAGTGLGYTF.

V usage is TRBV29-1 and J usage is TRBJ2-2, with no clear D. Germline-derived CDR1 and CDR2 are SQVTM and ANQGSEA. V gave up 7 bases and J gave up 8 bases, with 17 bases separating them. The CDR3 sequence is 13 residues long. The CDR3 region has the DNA TGCAGCGGCCGAGACCTAGTTGCGGGGGAGCTGTTTTTT. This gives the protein CSGRDLVAGELFF.

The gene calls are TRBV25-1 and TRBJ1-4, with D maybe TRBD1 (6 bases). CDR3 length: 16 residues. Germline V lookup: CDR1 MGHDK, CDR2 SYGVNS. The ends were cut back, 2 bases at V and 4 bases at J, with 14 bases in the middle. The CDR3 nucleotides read TGTGCCAGCAGTGAACGACAGGTGACCCTTAATGAAAAACTGTTTTTT. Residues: CASSERQVTLNEKLFF.

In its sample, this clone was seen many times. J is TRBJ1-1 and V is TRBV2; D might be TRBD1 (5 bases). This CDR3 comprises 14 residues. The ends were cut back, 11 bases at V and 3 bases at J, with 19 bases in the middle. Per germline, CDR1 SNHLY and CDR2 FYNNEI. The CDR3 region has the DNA TGTGCCCGGGAGGGGCGCATTGAGGACACTGAAGCTTTCTTT. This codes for CAREGRIEDTEAFF. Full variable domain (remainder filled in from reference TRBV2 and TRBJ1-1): EPEVTQTPSHQVTQMGQEVILRCVPISNHLYFYWYRQILGQKVEFLVSFYNNEISEKSEIFDDQFSVERPDGSNFTLKIRSTKLEDSAMYFCAREGRIEDTEAFFGQGTRLTVV.